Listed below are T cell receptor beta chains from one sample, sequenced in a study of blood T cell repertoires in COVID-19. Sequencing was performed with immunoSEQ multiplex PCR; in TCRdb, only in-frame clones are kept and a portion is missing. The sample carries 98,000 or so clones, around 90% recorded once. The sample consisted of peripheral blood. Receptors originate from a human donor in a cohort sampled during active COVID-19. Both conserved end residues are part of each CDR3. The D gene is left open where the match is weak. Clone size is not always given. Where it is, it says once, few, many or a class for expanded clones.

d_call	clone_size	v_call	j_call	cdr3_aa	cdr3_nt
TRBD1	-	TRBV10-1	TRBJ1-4	CASSSGTDNEKLFF	TGCGCCAGCAGTTCCGGGACAGATAATGAAAAACTGTTTTTT
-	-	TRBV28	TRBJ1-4	CASSLLLREATNEKLFF	TGTGCCAGCAGTTTGCTTCTTCGCGAGGCAACTAATGAAAAACTGTTTTTT
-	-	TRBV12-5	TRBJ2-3	CASGQGGDTQYF	TGTGCTAGTGGTCAGGGGGGAGATACGCAGTATTTT
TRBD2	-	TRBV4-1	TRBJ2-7	CASSQVRLAGREQYF	TGCGCCAGCAGCCAAGTTCGGCTAGCGGGACGAGAGCAGTACTTC
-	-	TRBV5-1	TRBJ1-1	CASSLGGLGTEAFF	TGCGCCAGCAGCTTGGGCGGACTGGGGACTGAAGCTTTCTTT
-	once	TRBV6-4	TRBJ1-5	CASSELAGSNQPQHF	TGTGCCAGCAGTGAACTGGCGGGAAGCAATCAGCCCCAGCATTTT
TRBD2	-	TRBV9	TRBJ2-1	CASSVRSSGSSYNEQFF	TGTGCCAGCAGCGTACGGAGTAGCGGGAGCTCCTACAATGAGCAGTTCTTC
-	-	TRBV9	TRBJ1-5	CASSPTGGGQPQHF	TGTGCCAGCAGCCCGACCGGGGGAGGTCAGCCCCAGCATTTT
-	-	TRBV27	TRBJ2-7	CASSLSGVGYEQYF	TGTGCCAGCAGTTTATCAGGGGTTGGGTACGAGCAGTACTTC
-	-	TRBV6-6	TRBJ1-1	CAGRGRDTEAFF	TGTGCCGGGCGGGGGAGAGACACTGAAGCTTTCTTT
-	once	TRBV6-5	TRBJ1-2	CASSWGQTYGYTF	TGTGCCAGCAGTTGGGGACAAACCTATGGCTACACCTTC
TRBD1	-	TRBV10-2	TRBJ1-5	CASSESPGQGPNQPQHF	TGCGCCAGCAGTGAGTCCCCCGGACAGGGGCCTAATCAGCCCCAGCATTTT
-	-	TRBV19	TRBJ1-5	CASENQGQPQHF	TGTGCCAGCGAAAACCAGGGGCAGCCCCAGCATTTT
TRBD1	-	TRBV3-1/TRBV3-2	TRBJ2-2	CASSQAPGQGGTGELFF	TGTGCCAGCAGCCAAGCCCCGGGACAGGGGGGGACCGGGGAGCTGTTTTTT
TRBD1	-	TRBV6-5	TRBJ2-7	CASNKGTDEQYF	TGTGCCAGCAACAAAGGGACAGACGAGCAGTACTTC
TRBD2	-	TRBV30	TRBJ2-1	CAWKGLAGEATHNEQFF	TGTGCCTGGAAGGGGCTAGCGGGAGAGGCGACACACAATGAGCAGTTCTTC
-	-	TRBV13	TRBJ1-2	CASSFPDGYTF	TGTGCCAGCAGTTTTCCCGATGGCTACACCTTC
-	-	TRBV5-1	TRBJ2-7	CASSFNEGTTYEQYF	TGCGCCAGCAGCTTTAATGAGGGAACGACCTACGAGCAGTACTTC
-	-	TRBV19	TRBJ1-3	CASRQVDLGNTIYF	TGTGCCAGTAGACAGGTTGATCTCGGAAACACCATATATTTT
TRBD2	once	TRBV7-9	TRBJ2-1	CASSFSGGSNNEQFF	TGTGCCAGCAGCTTTAGCGGGGGGTCTAACAATGAGCAGTTCTTC
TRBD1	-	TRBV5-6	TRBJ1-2	CASSLGTGGHGYTF	TGTGCCAGCAGCTTAGGGACAGGGGGGCATGGCTACACCTTC
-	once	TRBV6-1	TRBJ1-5	CASSEVFPDGSNQPQHF	TGTGCCAGCAGTGAAGTCTTTCCCGACGGGAGCAATCAGCCCCAGCATTTT
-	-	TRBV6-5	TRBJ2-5	CASRGGRETQYF	TGTGCCAGCAGGGGCGGGCGCGAGACCCAGTACTTC
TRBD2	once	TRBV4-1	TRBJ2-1	CASSQSTSGSNEQFF	TGCGCCAGCAGCCAATCGACTAGCGGGAGTAATGAGCAGTTCTTC
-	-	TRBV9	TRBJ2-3	CASSLIDFTDTQYF	TGTGCCAGCAGCCTCATAGACTTCACAGATACGCAGTATTTT
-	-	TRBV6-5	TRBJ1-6	CASKLPPLHF	TGTGCCAGCAAACTACCACCCCTCCACTTT
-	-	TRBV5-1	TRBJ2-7	CASRGGASGSYEQYF	TGCGCCAGCAGGGGGGGGGCTAGCGGCTCCTACGAGCAGTACTTC
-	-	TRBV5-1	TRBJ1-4	CASSLAGKNEKLFF	TGCGCCAGCAGCTTGGCAGGGAAAAATGAAAAACTGTTTTTT
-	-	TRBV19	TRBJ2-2	CASSVVSTGELFF	TGTGCCAGTAGTGTTGTCAGCACCGGGGAGCTGTTTTTT
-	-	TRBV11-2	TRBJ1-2	CASSYLTGADYGYTF	TGTGCCAGCAGCTACCTCACGGGTGCAGATTATGGCTACACCTTC
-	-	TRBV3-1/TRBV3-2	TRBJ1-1	CASSQVTRGEAFF	TGTGCCAGCAGCCAAGTGACCCGGGGTGAAGCTTTCTTT
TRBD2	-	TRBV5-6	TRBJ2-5	CASSLPGASGVQETQYF	TGTGCCAGCAGCTTGCCGGGGGCTAGCGGGGTCCAAGAGACCCAGTACTTC
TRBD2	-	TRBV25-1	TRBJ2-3	CASSPGLAANTDTQYF	TGTGCCAGCAGTCCGGGACTAGCGGCCAACACAGATACGCAGTATTTT
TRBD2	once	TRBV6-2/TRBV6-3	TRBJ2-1	CASSDEAGGHNEQFF	TGTGCCAGCAGTGATGAAGCGGGAGGGCACAATGAGCAGTTCTTC
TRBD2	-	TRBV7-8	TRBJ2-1	CASSLGGTSGSWSYNEQFF	TGTGCCAGCAGCTTAGGTGGGACTAGCGGGAGTTGGTCCTACAATGAGCAGTTCTTC
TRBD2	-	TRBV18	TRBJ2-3	CASSPGTSGTTDTQYF	TGTGCCAGCTCACCCGGGACTAGCGGTACCACAGATACGCAGTATTTT
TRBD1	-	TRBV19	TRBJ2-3	CASSRSQGVTDTQYF	TGTGCCAGTAGTAGGAGCCAGGGGGTAACAGATACGCAGTATTTT
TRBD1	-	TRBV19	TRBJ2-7	CASSVTGLSYEQYF	TGTGCCAGTAGTGTGACAGGGCTCTCCTACGAGCAGTACTTC
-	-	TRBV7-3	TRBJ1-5	CASSEGVGQPQHF	TGTGCCAGCAGTGAAGGGGTCGGCCAGCCCCAGCATTTT
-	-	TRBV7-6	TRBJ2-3	CASSLGIATSTDTQYF	TGTGCCAGCAGCTTAGGGATAGCGACTAGCACAGATACGCAGTATTTT
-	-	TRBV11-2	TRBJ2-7	CASSSTPGSEQYF	TGTGCCAGCAGCTCGACGCCCGGGAGCGAGCAGTACTTC
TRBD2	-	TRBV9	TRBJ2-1	CASSPPSSGRGYEQFF	TGTGCCAGTAGCCCACCCTCTAGCGGGAGGGGGTATGAGCAGTTCTTC
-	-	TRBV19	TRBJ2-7	CASNTPGLASGEQYF	TGTGCCAGCAACACCCCAGGGTTAGCCTCGGGCGAGCAGTACTTC
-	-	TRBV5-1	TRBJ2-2	CASSPAGSNTGELFF	TGCGCCAGCAGCCCGGCCGGGTCGAACACCGGGGAGCTGTTTTTT
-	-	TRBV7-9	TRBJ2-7	CASSQSRPYEQYF	TGTGCCAGCAGCCAGTCCAGGCCCTACGAGCAGTACTTC
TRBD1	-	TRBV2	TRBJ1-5	CASSDGTENQPQHF	TGTGCCAGCAGTGACGGGACAGAGAATCAGCCCCAGCATTTT